A single sample is the source of the 4 T cell receptor beta chains below, sequenced in a study of blood T cell repertoires in COVID-19. Only in-frame clones appear in the TCRdb table, and some are missing; sequencing was by immunoSEQ multiplex PCR. The data contain about 180,000 clones, 80% to 90% of them singletons. The source material was peripheral blood. These receptors originate from a woman over 75 with COVID-19, enrolled during active disease.

The chain carries TRBV5-1 and TRBJ1-2, with D maybe TRBD1 (6 bases). CDR1 and CDR2 from the germline V gene are SGHRS and YFSETQ. With 1 base removed from V and 8 bases from J, the gap between germline ends came to 21 bases. The CDR3 covers 16 residues. The CDR3 here is CASSLTGTREEVGYTF. The CDR3 DNA sequence: TGCGCCAGCAGCTTGACCGGGACAAGAGAGGAAGTGGGCTACACCTTC. Combining the CDR3 with reference TRBV5-1 and TRBJ1-2 gives the whole variable domain KAGVTQTPRYLIKTRGQQVTLSCSPISGHRSVSWYQQTPGQGLQFLFEYFSETQRNKGNFPGRFSGRQFSNSRSEMNVSTLELGDSALYLCASSLTGTREEVGYTFGSGTRLTVV.

CDR3 sequence (DNA): TGCGCCAGCAGCCAAGTCTACCCAGGGCGGATTGGGAGCAATCAGCCCCAGCATTTT. Its translation is CASSQVYPGRIGSNQPQHF. The V and J genes are TRBV4-1 and TRBJ1-5, with a weak D call TRBD1 (5 bases). The V and J ends lost 1 base and 1 base respectively, with 20 bases between them. This CDR3 is 19 amino acids long. Germline CDR1 and CDR2: MGHRA and YSYEKL.

The CDR3 nucleotides read TGTGCCAGCAGCCTGTTAGGACAGGGAAATGAAAAACTGTTTTTT. Amino acids: CASSLLGQGNEKLFF. The V gene is TRBV5-8, the J gene TRBJ1-4, with 8 bases identical to TRBD1. With 4 bases clipped from V and 5 bases from J, the junction kept 7 bases outside the gene matches. The CDR3 is 15 residues long. Per germline, CDR1 SGHTS and CDR2 YDEGEE.

This clone occurred a few times. The chain has TRBV6-2 or TRBV6-3 and TRBJ2-1, with D possibly TRBD2 on 6 matching bases. The CDR3 contains 16 residues. With 2 bases removed from V and 2 bases from J, the gap between germline ends came to 13 bases. The germline V gene has CDR1 MNHEY and CDR2 SVGEGT. CDR3 DNA sequence: TGTGCCAGCAGTTACCTCGATAGCGGTGCCTACAATGAGCAGTTCTTC. Amino acids: CASSYLDSGAYNEQFF.